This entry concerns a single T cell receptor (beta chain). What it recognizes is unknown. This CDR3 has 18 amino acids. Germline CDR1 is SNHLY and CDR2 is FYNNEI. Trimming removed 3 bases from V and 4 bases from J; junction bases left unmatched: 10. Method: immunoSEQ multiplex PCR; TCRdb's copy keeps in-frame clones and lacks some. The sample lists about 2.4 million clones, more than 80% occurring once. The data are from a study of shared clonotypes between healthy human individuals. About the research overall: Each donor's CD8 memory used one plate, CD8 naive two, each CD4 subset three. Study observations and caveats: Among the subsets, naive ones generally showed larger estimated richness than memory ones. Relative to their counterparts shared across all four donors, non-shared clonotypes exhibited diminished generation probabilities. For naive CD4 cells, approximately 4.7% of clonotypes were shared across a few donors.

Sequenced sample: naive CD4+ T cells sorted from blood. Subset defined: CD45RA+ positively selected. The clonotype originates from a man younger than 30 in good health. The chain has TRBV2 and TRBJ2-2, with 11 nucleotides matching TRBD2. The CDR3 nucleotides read TGTGCCAGCAGTGAGCTAGGGTCCGGGACTAGCGGCACCGGGGAGCTGTTTTTT. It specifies CASSELGSGTSGTGELFF. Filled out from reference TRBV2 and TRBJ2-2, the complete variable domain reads EPEVTQTPSHQVTQMGQEVILRCVPISNHLYFYWYRQILGQKVEFLVSFYNNEISEKSEIFDDQFSVERPDGSNFTLKIRSTKLEDSAMYFCASSELGSGTSGTGELFFGEGSRLTVL.